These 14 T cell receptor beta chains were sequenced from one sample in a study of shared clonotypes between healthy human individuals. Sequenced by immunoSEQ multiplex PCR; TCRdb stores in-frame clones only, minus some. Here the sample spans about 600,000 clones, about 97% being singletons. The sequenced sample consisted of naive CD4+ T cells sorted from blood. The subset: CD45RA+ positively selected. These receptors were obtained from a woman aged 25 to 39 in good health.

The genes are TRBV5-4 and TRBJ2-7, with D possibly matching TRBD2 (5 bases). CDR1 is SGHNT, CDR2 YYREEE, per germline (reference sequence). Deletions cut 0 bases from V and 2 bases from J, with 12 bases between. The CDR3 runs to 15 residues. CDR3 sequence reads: CASSLAGSGPYEQYF. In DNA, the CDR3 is TGTGCCAGCAGCTTGGCCGGAAGCGGCCCCTACGAGCAGTACTTC.

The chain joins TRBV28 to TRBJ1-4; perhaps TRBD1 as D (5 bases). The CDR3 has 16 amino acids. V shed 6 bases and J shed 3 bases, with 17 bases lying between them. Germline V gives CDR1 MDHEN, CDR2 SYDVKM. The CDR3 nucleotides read TGTGCCAGCAGCCCCAGGGTAAGGAGGGCTAATGAAAAACTGTTTTTT. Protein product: CASSPRVRRANEKLFF. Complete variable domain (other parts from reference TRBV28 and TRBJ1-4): DVKVTQSSRYLVKRTGEKVFLECVQDMDHENMFWYRQDPGLGLRLIYFSYDVKMKEKGDIPEGYSVSREKKERFSLILESASTNQTSMYLCASSPRVRRANEKLFFGSGTQLSVL.

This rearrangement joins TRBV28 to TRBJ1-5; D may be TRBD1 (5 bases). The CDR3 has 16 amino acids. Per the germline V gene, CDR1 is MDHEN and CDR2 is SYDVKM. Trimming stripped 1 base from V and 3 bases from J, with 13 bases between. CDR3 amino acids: CASSLYPGLSNQPQHF. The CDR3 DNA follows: TGTGCCAGCAGTTTATACCCGGGGCTCTCCAATCAGCCCCAGCATTTT.

CDR3 nucleotide sequence: TGTGCCAGCAGTGGGGGTTATGGCTACACCTTC. Translated, it gives CASSGGYGYTF. V is TRBV28 and J is TRBJ1-2; tentatively, D is TRBD1 (5 bases). The CDR3 is 11 residues long. V lost 5 bases, J lost 5 bases, and 6 bases lay in between. Germline V lookup: CDR1 MDHEN, CDR2 SYDVKM.

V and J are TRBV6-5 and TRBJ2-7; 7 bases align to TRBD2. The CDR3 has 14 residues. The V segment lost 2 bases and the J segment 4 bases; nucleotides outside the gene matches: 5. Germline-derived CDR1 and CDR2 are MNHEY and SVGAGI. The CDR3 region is CASSYKREGYEQYF. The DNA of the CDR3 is TGTGCCAGCAGTTACAAGCGGGAAGGGTACGAGCAGTACTTC.

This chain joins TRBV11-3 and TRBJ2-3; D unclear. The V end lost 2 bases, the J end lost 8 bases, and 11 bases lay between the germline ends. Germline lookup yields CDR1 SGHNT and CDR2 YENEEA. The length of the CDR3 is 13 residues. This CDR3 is CASSLTSVGTQYF. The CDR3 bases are TGTGCCAGCAGCTTAACATCAGTTGGTACGCAGTATTTT.

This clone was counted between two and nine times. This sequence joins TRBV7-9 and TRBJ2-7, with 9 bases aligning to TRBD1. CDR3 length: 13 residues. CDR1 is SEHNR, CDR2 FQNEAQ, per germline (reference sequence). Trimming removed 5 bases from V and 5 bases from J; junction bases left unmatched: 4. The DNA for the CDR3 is TGTGCCAGCAGCGCCGGGACAGGGCACGAGCAGTACTTC. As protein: CASSAGTGHEQYF.

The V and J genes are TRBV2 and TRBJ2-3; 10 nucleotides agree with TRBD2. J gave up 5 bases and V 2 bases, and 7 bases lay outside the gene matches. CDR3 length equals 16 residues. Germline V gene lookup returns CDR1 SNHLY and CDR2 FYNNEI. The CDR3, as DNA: TGTGCCAGCAGTGAAAGGTCTAGCGGGAGTTTAGATACGCAGTATTTT. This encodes CASSERSSGSLDTQYF.

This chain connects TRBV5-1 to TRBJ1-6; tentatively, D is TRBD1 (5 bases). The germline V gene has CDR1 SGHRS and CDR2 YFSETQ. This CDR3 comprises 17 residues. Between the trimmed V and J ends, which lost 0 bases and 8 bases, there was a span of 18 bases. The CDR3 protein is CASSLAGRGDLDSPLHF. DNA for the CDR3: TGCGCCAGCAGCTTGGCCGGTCGAGGGGACTTGGATTCACCCCTCCACTTT.

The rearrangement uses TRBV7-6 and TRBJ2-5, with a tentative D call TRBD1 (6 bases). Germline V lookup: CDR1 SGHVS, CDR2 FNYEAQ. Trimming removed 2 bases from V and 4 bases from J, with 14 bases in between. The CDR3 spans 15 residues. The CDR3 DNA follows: TGTGCCAGCAGCTTACAAGGCAGGGGCCGAGAGACCCAGTACTTC. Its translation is CASSLQGRGRETQYF.

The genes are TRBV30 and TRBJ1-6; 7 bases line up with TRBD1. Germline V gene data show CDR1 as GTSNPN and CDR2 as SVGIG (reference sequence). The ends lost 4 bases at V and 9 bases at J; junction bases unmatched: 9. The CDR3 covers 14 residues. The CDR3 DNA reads TGTGCCTGGAACAGGGGTCCTGCGGGTTCACCCCTCCACTTT. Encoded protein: CAWNRGPAGSPLHF.

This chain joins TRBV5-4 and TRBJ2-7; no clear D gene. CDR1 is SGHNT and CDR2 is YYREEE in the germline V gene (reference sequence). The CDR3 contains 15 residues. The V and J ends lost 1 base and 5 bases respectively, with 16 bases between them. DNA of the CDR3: TGTGCCAGCAGCTTGAAGGTTAGGCAGGTTGACGAGCAGTACTTC. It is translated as CASSLKVRQVDEQYF. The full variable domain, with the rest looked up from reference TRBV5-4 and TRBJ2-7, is ETGVTQSPTHLIKTRGQQVTLRCSSQSGHNTVSWYQQALGQGPQFIFQYYREEENGRGNFPPRFSGLQFPNYSSELNVNALELDDSALYLCASSLKVRQVDEQYFGPGTRLTVT.

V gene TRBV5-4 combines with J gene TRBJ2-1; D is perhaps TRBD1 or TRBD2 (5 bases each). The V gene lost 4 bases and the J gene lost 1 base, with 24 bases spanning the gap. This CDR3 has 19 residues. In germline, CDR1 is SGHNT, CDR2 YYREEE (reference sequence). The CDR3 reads CASSLGTPVLVGSYNEQFF. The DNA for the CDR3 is TGTGCCAGCAGCCTCGGGACGCCCGTACTCGTTGGATCCTACAATGAGCAGTTCTTC.

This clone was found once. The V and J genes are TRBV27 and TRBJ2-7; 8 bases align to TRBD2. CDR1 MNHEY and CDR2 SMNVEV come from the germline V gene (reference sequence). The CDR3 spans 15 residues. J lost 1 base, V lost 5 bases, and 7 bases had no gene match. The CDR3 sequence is CASSPRVAGSYEQYF. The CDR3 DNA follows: TGTGCCAGCAGTCCCCGGGTAGCGGGGTCCTACGAGCAGTACTTC.